Presented here are 21 T cell receptor beta chains from one specimen sequenced in a study of blood T cell repertoires in COVID-19. TCRdb's copy holds only in-frame clones and misses some; the assay was immunoSEQ multiplex PCR. The sample holds about 200,000 clones, more than 85% seen once. The sequencing sample was made of peripheral blood. The source of these receptors is a man aged 55 to 70 with COVID-19, enrolled during active disease.

The rearrangement links TRBV5-1 to TRBJ2-3; 10 positions match TRBD2. V shed 4 bases, J shed 5 bases, and the junction held 13 bases outside the gene matches. This CDR3 contains 17 residues. Looked up from germline, CDR1 is SGHRS and CDR2 is YFSETQ. CDR3 bases: TGCGCCAGCAGCCGAATCCCCAGCGGGGGGGATGGAGATACGCAGTATTTT. This sequence encodes CASSRIPSGGDGDTQYF.

This clone was seen once. The chain employs TRBV30 and TRBJ1-6, with TRBD1 as a possible D gene (5 bases). The CDR3 sequence is 13 residues long. V gave up 1 base and J gave up 6 bases, with 7 bases separating them. Germline loops: CDR1 GTSNPN, CDR2 SVGIG (reference sequence). The DNA of the CDR3 is TGTGCCTGGAGTGCAGGGTTTAATTCACCCCTCCACTTT. Residues: CAWSAGFNSPLHF.

A single count supports this clone. J is TRBJ2-7 and V is TRBV7-9, with D possibly matching TRBD1 (6 bases). This CDR3 comprises 14 residues. Trimming stripped 2 bases from V and 4 bases from J, with 12 bases between. Germline V gene data show CDR1 as SEHNR and CDR2 as FQNEAQ (reference sequence). Here the CDR3 reads CASSLSGTIYEQYF. The DNA for the CDR3 is TGTGCCAGCAGCTTATCCGGGACAATTTACGAGCAGTACTTC.

This chain uses TRBV19 with TRBJ1-3, with 7 bases identical to TRBD1. The ends lost 7 bases at V and 0 bases at J; junction bases unmatched: 6. The CDR3 has 15 residues. CDR1 LNHDA and CDR2 SQIVND come from the germline V gene (reference sequence). The CDR3 nucleotides are TGTGCCAGTACCTCGGACAGGTCCTCTGGAAACACCATATATTTT. This translates into CASTSDRSSGNTIYF.

The chain uses TRBV28 and TRBJ2-5; D unclear. The CDR3 is 15 residues long. Looked up from germline, CDR1 is MDHEN and CDR2 is SYDVKM. With 3 bases removed from V and 0 bases from J, the gap between germline ends came to 11 bases. This CDR3 reads CASSFRWRYQETQYF. CDR3 bases: TGTGCCAGCAGTTTTCGATGGCGGTACCAAGAGACCCAGTACTTC.

This clone came up once. V is TRBV24-1 and J is TRBJ1-1; perhaps TRBD1 as D (5 bases). Germline values: CDR1 KGHDR, CDR2 SFDVKD. The CDR3 extends over 14 amino acids. The V and J ends lost 5 bases and 7 bases respectively, with 16 bases between them. The CDR3 DNA reads as TGTGCCACCAGTGGGTGGGGGGGTGGAAATGAAGCTTTCTTT. Protein product: CATSGWGGGNEAFF.

This clone was observed once. This chain links TRBV10-2 with TRBJ2-2, with D possibly being TRBD2 (6 bases). V was trimmed by 4 bases and J by 4 bases, leaving 7 bases between them. This CDR3 is 13 amino acids long. Germline V gene sequence: CDR1 WSHSY, CDR2 SAAADI. The DNA of the CDR3 is TGCGCCAGCAGTGTCGGGGGCACCGGGGAGCTGTTTTTT. It yields the protein CASSVGGTGELFF.

J is TRBJ2-4 and V is TRBV12-5; D not certain. In germline, CDR1 is LGHNT, CDR2 FRNRAP. The CDR3 loop spans 14 amino acids. V dropped 7 bases and J dropped 0 bases, with 10 bases sitting between them. The CDR3 spells CASARSIAKNIQYF. The DNA of the CDR3 is TGTGCTAGTGCCCGATCTATAGCCAAAAACATTCAGTACTTC.

The genes are TRBV27 and TRBJ2-7, with TRBD1 matching over 8 bases. CDR1 is MNHEY and CDR2 is SMNVEV in the germline V gene (reference sequence). Trimming took 3 bases from V and 0 from J; bases not matched to a gene: 7. The CDR3 totals 16 residues. The CDR3 nucleotides read TGTGCCAGCAGTTTCACAGGGGGTGTGAGCTCCTACGAGCAGTACTTC. Translating it yields CASSFTGGVSSYEQYF.

This clone was seen once. CDR3 in amino acids: CASSEDRTGPYEQYF. In DNA form, the CDR3 reads TGTGCCAGCAGTGAAGATCGGACAGGCCCGTACGAGCAGTACTTC. This sequence joins TRBV2 and TRBJ2-7; the match to TRBD1 covers 7 bases. The CDR3 runs 15 residues. J gave up 4 bases and V 1 base, and 7 bases lay outside the gene matches. Germline CDR1 reads SNHLY; CDR2 reads FYNNEI.

This chain uses TRBV6-2 or TRBV6-3 with TRBJ2-1, with TRBD2 identical over 12 bases. This CDR3 has 20 amino acids. From germline, CDR1 is MNHEY and CDR2 SVGEGT. The V segment lost 0 bases and the J segment 0 bases; nucleotides outside the gene matches: 9. Written as DNA, the CDR3 is TGTGCCAGCAGTTACTCCCTCGGACTAGCGGGAAAACGCTCCTACAATGAGCAGTTCTTC. Amino acid sequence: CASSYSLGLAGKRSYNEQFF.

The table lists this clone with a few counts. The chain couples TRBV6-5 to TRBJ2-7; D call uncertain. Germline V CDR1 and CDR2: MNHEY, SVGAGI. The CDR3 has 15 amino acids. V shed 0 bases and J shed 6 bases, with 15 bases lying between them. The CDR3 sequence: CASSYSVGSSSEQYF. The CDR3 DNA is TGTGCCAGCAGTTACTCGGTGGGCAGCTCGTCCGAGCAGTACTTC.

The sample holds one count of this clone. The chain has TRBV6-5 and TRBJ2-7, with a tentative D call TRBD1 (5 bases). Germline CDR1 and CDR2: MNHEY and SVGAGI. Trimming left V 0 bases short and J 3 bases short, with 12 bases between. The CDR3 runs to 15 residues. CDR3 protein: CASSYSFRRGYEQYF. The CDR3 bases are TGTGCCAGCAGTTACTCGTTTAGAAGGGGCTACGAGCAGTACTTC.

The rearrangement uses TRBV19 and TRBJ1-5, with 12 bases matching TRBD1. Germline CDR1 is LNHDA and CDR2 is SQIVND (reference sequence). Germline trimming cut 9 bases from V and 7 bases from J; bases unmatched to any gene: 4. The CDR3 loop spans 13 amino acids. CDR3 amino acids: CASRDRGQQPQHF. The CDR3 DNA sequence: TGTGCCAGCCGGGACAGGGGGCAACAGCCCCAGCATTTT.

The gene calls are TRBV5-4 and TRBJ2-7, with 9 nucleotides matching TRBD2. Germline CDR1 reads SGHNT; CDR2 reads YYREEE (reference sequence). Trimming took 6 bases from V and 4 from J; bases not matched to a gene: 8. This CDR3 spans 14 amino acids. Written as DNA, the CDR3 is TGTGCCAGCAACGCGGGGGGGCCGGGTTACGAGCAGTACTTC. Protein sequence: CASNAGGPGYEQYF. Full variable domain (missing parts from reference TRBV5-4 and TRBJ2-7): ETGVTQSPTHLIKTRGQQVTLRCSSQSGHNTVSWYQQALGQGPQFIFQYYREEENGRGNFPPRFSGLQFPNYSSELNVNALELDDSALYLCASNAGGPGYEQYFGPGTRLTVT.

The chain has TRBV7-9 and TRBJ1-3; 8 bases agree with TRBD1. Per the germline V gene, CDR1 is SEHNR and CDR2 is FQNEAQ (reference sequence). V was pared by 1 base and J by 0 bases, with 8 bases of the junction left unmatched. The CDR3 loop spans 18 amino acids. The CDR3 here is CASSLEGTGVLSGNTIYF. The CDR3, as DNA: TGTGCCAGCAGCTTAGAAGGGACAGGAGTTCTCTCTGGAAACACCATATATTTT.

V is TRBV27 and J is TRBJ1-1, with D possibly TRBD1 on 5 matching bases. V lost 2 bases to trimming and J lost 1 base, with 14 bases between them. The CDR3 consists of 16 residues. Germline V gene lookup returns CDR1 MNHEY and CDR2 SMNVEV (reference sequence). The CDR3 sequence: CASSLRGGWSNTEAFF. Written as DNA, the CDR3 is TGTGCCAGCAGTTTAAGGGGCGGTTGGTCGAACACTGAAGCTTTCTTT.

V and J are TRBV9 and TRBJ2-2; 10 bases align to TRBD2. Germline CDR1 reads SGDLS; CDR2 reads YYNGEE. With V trimmed by 2 bases and J by 0 bases, 10 bases remained unmatched. CDR3 length equals 19 residues. The CDR3 DNA sequence: TGTGCCAGCAGCGTCATAGCGGGGGGCCCCTGGGCGAACACCGGGGAGCTGTTTTTT. It is translated as CASSVIAGGPWANTGELFF.

V usage is TRBV6-5 and J usage is TRBJ2-5, with D hard to call. V lost 5 bases and J 1 base, leaving 11 bases between the germline ends. Looked up from germline, CDR1 is MNHEY and CDR2 is SVGAGI. There are 14 residues in the CDR3. The chain's CDR3 is CASSPRALQETQYF. CDR3 coding DNA: TGTGCCAGCAGTCCCCGAGCCCTCCAAGAGACCCAGTACTTC.

J is TRBJ1-2 and V is TRBV6-5; D is ambiguous. The germline CDR1 and CDR2 sequences are MNHEY and SVGAGI. Trimming shortened V by 6 bases and J by 3 bases, and 8 bases separated the two germline ends. The CDR3 has 12 amino acids. As DNA, the CDR3 is TGTGCCAGCAGGGAGGCAGACTATGGCTACACCTTC. Encoded protein: CASREADYGYTF.

The gene calls are TRBV7-2 and TRBJ1-5, with a weak D call TRBD1 (6 bases). This CDR3 has 16 amino acids. V lost 1 base, J lost 0 bases, and 10 bases lay in between. CDR1 and CDR2 from the germline V gene are SGHTA and FQGNSA. The CDR3 DNA reads TGTGCCAGCAGCTTAGGAGGACAGATTAGCAATCAGCCCCAGCATTTT. Translated: CASSLGGQISNQPQHF.